The 2 T cell receptor beta chains listed next were all sequenced from one sample in a study of T cell repertoires in cytomegalovirus infection (dated by TCRdb to the late 2010s). The antigens these receptors bind are not known. The treatment or condition label on this specimen signifies: in vitro stimulation with specific CMV peptide epitopes to enrich CMV-specific T cells. Sequencing took place on an Illumina HiSeq 1500. The raw public data were reprocessed by TCRdb itself: fastp quality trimming at Q25, MiXCR clonotype calling, in-frame beta chains only. Duplicate CDR3 protein sequences are folded into a single record with the most common DNA and genes. In this sample the table shows fewer than 1,000,000 distinct CDR3 sequences, around 30% of which occur a single time. More than 12% of the sample comes from the top ten. Sequencing was performed on cultured CD8+ T cells from PBMCs, taken from culture after CMV antigen stimulation. The receptor set was obtained from a human donor in good health (CMV status not recorded). Some clones in this sample may be carry-over from other donors' samples.

The chain combines TRBV11-2 with TRBJ1-3, with D hard to call. Trimming removed 5 bases from V and 4 bases from J, with 9 bases in between. CDR3 length: 13 residues. Per germline, CDR1 SGHAT and CDR2 FQNNGV. The CDR3 protein is CASSAGAGNTIYF. The CDR3, as DNA: TGTGCCAGCAGCGCCGGAGCGGGAAACACCATATATTTT.

The chain joins TRBV6-1 to TRBJ1-2, with D hard to call. Trimming took 9 bases from V and 4 from J, leaving 12 bases between them. This CDR3 is built from 12 residues. Looked up from germline, CDR1 is MNHNS and CDR2 is SASEGT. The CDR3 sequence: CASAGDAYGYTF. The CDR3 DNA reads TGTGCCAGTGCTGGCGACGCCTATGGCTACACCTTC.